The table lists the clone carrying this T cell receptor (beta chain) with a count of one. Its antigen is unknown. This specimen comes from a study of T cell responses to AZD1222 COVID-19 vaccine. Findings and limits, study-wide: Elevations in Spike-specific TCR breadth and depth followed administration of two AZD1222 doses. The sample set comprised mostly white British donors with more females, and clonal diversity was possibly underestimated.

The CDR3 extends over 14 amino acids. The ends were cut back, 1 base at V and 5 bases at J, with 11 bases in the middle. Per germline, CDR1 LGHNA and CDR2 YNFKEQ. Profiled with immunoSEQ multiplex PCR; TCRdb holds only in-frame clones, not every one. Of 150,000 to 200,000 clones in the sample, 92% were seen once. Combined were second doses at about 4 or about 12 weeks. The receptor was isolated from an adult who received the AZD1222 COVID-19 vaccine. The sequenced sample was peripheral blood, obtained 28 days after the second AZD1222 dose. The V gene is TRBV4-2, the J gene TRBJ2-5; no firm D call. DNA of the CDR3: TGTGCCAGCAGCCAAGGGCTATTCAAGGAGACCCAGTACTTC. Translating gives CASSQGLFKETQYF.